This T cell receptor beta chain was retrieved from a study of CD8+ T cells in alopecia areata. About this clone: What it recognizes is unknown.

Following extraction, RNA underwent reverse transcription to cDNA, which served as the sequencing template. This table comes from immunoSEQ multiplex PCR, and its TCRdb copy is limited to in-frame clones, with some not included. The sample lists 150,000 to 200,000 clones; about three fifths were seen once. Study results and caveats: In lesional scalp, particularly from alopecia totalis/universalis, clonality was higher than in normal scalp. Scalp sample sequencing also detects resident alphabeta T cells of normal skin.

V was cut by 0 bases and J by 11 bases, with 10 bases left in between. Germline V gene sequence: CDR1 GTSNPN, CDR2 SVGIG (reference sequence). The CDR3 is 11 residues long. The TCR originated in a human donor in good health. The V and J genes are TRBV30 and TRBJ1-1; D gene uncertain. The specimen sequenced was CD4+ T cells sorted from blood. CDR3: CAWSVQREAFF. CDR3 DNA sequence: TGTGCCTGGAGTGTTCAGAGGGAGGCTTTCTTT.